This T cell receptor (beta chain) derives from a study of cytomegalovirus exposure and HLA in healthy donors. Regarding this clone: Its antigen is unidentified.

Findings and limits, study-wide: Exclusion applied to some V segments, including TRBV6-2 and TRBV6-3, as they were indistinguishable. In a later analysis, parvovirus B19, influenza, CMV and Epstein-Barr virus appeared linked to several top co-occurrence clusters. For TCR beta chains, V- and J-gene trimming was later linked to a missense DCLRE1C variant.

CDR3 length: 16 amino acids. From germline, CDR1 is SGDLS and CDR2 YYNGEE. The V gene end was trimmed by 4 bases and the J gene end by 5 bases; junction bases not matched to a gene: 12. The PCR employed 60 Vbeta primers together with 13 Jbeta primers. Assay used: immunoSEQ multiplex PCR; TCRdb lists only in-frame clones, some missing. Its table lists tens of thousands of clones. Sequences were obtained from PBMCs. The chain recombines TRBV9 with TRBJ1-2; 9 bases agree with TRBD1. This receptor was identified in a female donor in good health and CMV-seronegative. CDR3 in DNA: TGTGCCAGCAGCTTAAGGACAGGGGTGGACGTTTATGGCTACACCTTC. Its translation is CASSLRTGVDVYGYTF.